Ten or more counts support the clone carrying this T cell receptor beta chain. These data belong to a study of T-cell reconstitution after alpha-beta-depleted transplantation in children. J was trimmed by 4 bases and V by 1 base; bases with no gene match: 9. Germline CDR1 SGHRS, CDR2 YFSETQ. The CDR3 contains 17 residues. A TCRbeta library incorporating unique molecular identifiers was prepared. Each CDR3 protein is one row after TCRdb ran MiXCR on the PCR reads. The repertoire has a few hundred thousand distinct CDR3 sequences, 9.5% to 13% of them found once; the top ten carry roughly 5%. The V and J genes are TRBV5-1 and TRBJ1-3; TRBD1 matches at 9 bases. The source material was PBMCs from the stem cell graft donor, sampled from the stem cell graft. The TCR was taken from a human donor who donated a stem cell graft to a child with acute myeloid leukemia. CDR3 DNA: TGCGCCAGCAGCTTGACCTCCAACAGGGGGCTCGGAAACACCATATATTTT. Translated, it gives CASSLTSNRGLGNTIYF. The full variable domain, with the rest looked up from reference TRBV5-1 and TRBJ1-3, is KAGVTQTPRYLIKTRGQQVTLSCSPISGHRSVSWYQQTPGQGLQFLFEYFSETQRNKGNFPGRFSGRQFSNSRSEMNVSTLELGDSALYLCASSLTSNRGLGNTIYFGEGSWLTVV.